This T cell receptor beta chain was documented in a study of OX40 agonist ivuxolimab in advanced cancers. Background on the study: The dose-escalation group included hepatocellular carcinoma, melanoma, renal cell carcinoma and head and neck cancer. A partial response was reached by three patients: one with hepatocellular carcinoma and two with cutaneous melanoma.

This CDR3 is 11 amino acids long. CDR1 and CDR2 (germline): MNHEY, SMNVEV (reference sequence). Study conclusions and caveats: Among the lowest peripheral clonal expansion occurred in 0.1-3.0 mg/kg partial responders.

This clone has a single count. Its antigen remains unknown. Compared with germline, one end of the junction differs, possibly owing to a read error. TCRdb's table, derived via immunoSEQ multiplex PCR, lists solely in-frame clones and lacks some. The data contain 35,000 to 40,000 clones, 85% to 90% of them singletons. The specimen comprised CD4+ or CD8+ T cells sorted from blood, sampled in a trial of the OX40 agonist ivuxolimab. This clonotype was obtained from an adult with an advanced solid tumor such as melanoma, head and neck, liver or kidney cancer. J is TRBJ2-7 and V is TRBV27; 9 positions agree with TRBD1. The CDR3 DNA is TGTGCCAGCAGTTTCCCGGGACAGGGACGCTTC. The encoded protein is CASSFPGQGRF.